Included here is one T cell receptor (beta chain) sequence, with context. Its antigen has not been determined. No base quality information exists; no much larger clone differs at one position. This entry is derived from a study of blood T cell repertoires in COVID-19 (dated by TCRdb to 2019 to 2021). Context from the whole study: Samples from collaborators originated in the United States, Italy and Spain and spanned both the acute and convalescent phases of COVID-19. The samples were drawn from the first 160 participants of the ongoing ImmuneRACE study and from over a thousand subjects provided by 6 global collaborators. Subjects who had been exposed to COVID-19, were actively infected with it, or had recovered from it provided the deeply sampled blood TCRbeta repertoires that made up the dataset. The prospective study material was composed of cDNA or gDNA derived from T cells, B-cell-depleted T cells, or PBMCs. A freely available public database, intended as a resource for researchers studying the immune response to SARS-CoV-2, is where the repertoires were released. Where available, HLA class I and class II types were obtained from metadata supplied by the sample provider rather than from assay-based typing. The sample metadata nearly always contained a de-identified subject ID, COVID-19 status, age in years and sex.

Collaborating institutions collected whole blood in K2EDTA tubes following their own protocols. For TCRbeta analysis, collaborators shipped samples as frozen whole blood, isolated PBMCs, or DNA extracted from either of those sample types. The CDR3 has 15 amino acids, counting the end cysteine and phenylalanine. The entry retains the CDR3 DNA only, 45 bases that are in frame from base 1. CDR1 and CDR2, per the germline V gene, are SGHTA and FQGTGA. After removal of 6 bases from V and 11 bases from J, the junction retains 11 bases not matched to a gene. Study-wide findings and limitations: Clinical and demographic metadata were provided uncurated, with the amount varying by source and participant.

TCRbeta CDR3 regions were amplified from genomic DNA by means of the immunoSEQ Assay, a bias-controlled multiplex PCR. The study's processing was this. Within the assay, amplification of reference gene primers was used to estimate how many nucleated cells each sample contained. To quantify the absolute abundance of each unique TCRbeta CDR3 rearrangement, sequence reads were collapsed and filtered. Productive Simpson clonality was computed per sample as the square root of Simpson's diversity index over productive rearrangements. Here the immuneACCESS table is served through TCRdb, limited to in-frame sequences with V and J called. Missing clones are a known gap in these copies; in checked studies unresolved V genes cover under half, and the rest lacks a known reason. V, J and clone size derive from that table, while D and trimming were established from the DNA sequence. This sample has 200,000 to 250,000 clones in its table, and about 82% of those were observed once. The ten largest clones represent over 9.5% of the sample.

The sample comprised peripheral blood. The V and J segments used are TRBV7-3 and TRBJ2-3; TRBD2 aligns with 13 central bases. The receptor was derived from a woman of 80 years or more with acute or convalescent COVID-19. The sequenced DNA is TGTGCCAGCAGTCCGGGACTAGCGGGGAATCGCAGGCAGTATTTT. The resulting protein is CASSPGLAGNRRQYF.